This T cell receptor (beta chain) is drawn from a study of OX40 agonist ivuxolimab in advanced cancers. Study summary: An agonistic human IgG2 monoclonal antibody against OX40 (CD134) was given.

The length of the CDR3 is 15 residues. The V and J ends lost 4 bases and 3 bases, in that order; junction bases with no gene match: 7. Germline CDR1 and CDR2: SGHNT and YENEEA. The protocol was immunoSEQ multiplex PCR, while the TCRdb copy is restricted to in-frame clones and leaves out a portion. This table has approximately 60,000 clones, approximately 85% appearing once. This receptor was identified in an adult with an advanced solid tumor such as melanoma, head and neck, liver or kidney cancer. The sample here was CD4+ or CD8+ T cells sorted from blood, taken in a trial of the OX40 agonist ivuxolimab. This chain connects TRBV11-3 to TRBJ2-3; 7 bases are a match to TRBD1. CDR3 in DNA: TGTGCCAGCAGCTCGGGACAGAAGGAAACAGATACGCAGTATTTT. Translation: CASSSGQKETDTQYF.